Listed below are T cell receptor beta chains from one sample, sequenced in a study of cytomegalovirus exposure and HLA in healthy donors. The protocol was immunoSEQ multiplex PCR, while the TCRdb copy is restricted to in-frame clones and leaves out a portion. Altogether some 150,000 clones are present, approximately 88% being singletons, with the ten largest covering around 1.4%. The sequencing sample was made of PBMCs. These receptors all stem from a young woman in good health and CMV-seronegative. CDR3s include the opening cysteine and the closing phenylalanine or tryptophan. Each record gives: clone size, D gene, J gene, V gene, CDR3 DNA, CDR3 protein. A D gene is named only where the DNA matches it firmly. Expanded clones get a size class; other rows say once, few or many, or leave the size out.

>-|TRBD1|TRBJ2-7|TRBV28
TGTGCCAGCAGATATACTGCGACAGGGCTGGGTGAGCAGTACTTC
CASRYTATGLGEQYF
>-|-|TRBJ1-5|TRBV6-1
TGTGCCAGCAGTGAAAATCAGGGTCAGCCCCAGCATTTT
CASSENQGQPQHF
>-|-|TRBJ1-5|TRBV2
TGTGCCAGCAGTAGGGGCGATCAGCCCCAGCATTTT
CASSRGDQPQHF
>-|-|TRBJ1-1|TRBV19
TGTGCCAGTAGTATTACGGGGGGCATCGGGAACACTGAAGCTTTCTTT
CASSITGGIGNTEAFF
>-|TRBD2|TRBJ2-5|TRBV5-1
TGCGCCAGCAGAACTAGCGGGGGGACGTACCAAGAGACCCAGTACTTC
CASRTSGGTYQETQYF
>-|TRBD1|TRBJ2-5|TRBV10-1
TGCGCCAGTAGTGAGTCTGCGACAGGGCAAACCCAAGAGACCCAGTACTTC
CASSESATGQTQETQYF
>-|TRBD1|TRBJ2-7|TRBV10-1
TGCGCCACATCATCCGGGACAGGGGTCGAGCAGTACTTC
CATSSGTGVEQYF
>-|TRBD2|TRBJ2-7|TRBV11-2
TGTGCCAGCAGCTTACGGTCTGAGCGGGGGTTGGGGGAGCAGTACTTC
CASSLRSERGLGEQYF
>-|TRBD1|TRBJ1-2|TRBV19
TGTGCCAGTAGTATCGCACTCCGGACAGGGGAAGGGGCCGGCTACACCTTC
CASSIALRTGEGAGYTF
>-|-|TRBJ1-6|TRBV6-4
TGTGCCAGCAGTGACTCGCCAGGGATGGATTCACCCCTCCACTTT
CASSDSPGMDSPLHF
>-|-|TRBJ2-7|TRBV5-4
TGTGCCAGCAGCTTGGATTCTGTTAGCTCCTACGAGCAGTACTTC
CASSLDSVSSYEQYF
>-|TRBD1|TRBJ1-1|TRBV4-1
TGCGCCAGCAGCCAATCGACAGGGTTTAAGGCTGAAGCTTTCTTT
CASSQSTGFKAEAFF
>-|-|TRBJ1-1|TRBV27
TGTGCCAGCAGCAATAATAGGGGAAAGACTGAAGCTTTCTTT
CASSNNRGKTEAFF
>-|TRBD1|TRBJ2-1|TRBV25-1
TGTGCCAGCAGAAGCGCGGGACAGGGGCCCGAATCCTACAATGAGCAGTTCTTC
CASRSAGQGPESYNEQFF
>once|-|TRBJ1-1|TRBV19
TGTGCCAGTAGTCACCCCCTGGGGGGTCCGAGGGAAGCTTTCTTT
CASSHPLGGPREAFF
>-|-|TRBJ2-5|TRBV29-1
TGCAGCGTTGAAGATCAGGAACAGATCCAAGAGACCCAGTACTTC
CSVEDQEQIQETQYF
>-|TRBD1|TRBJ2-5|TRBV18
TGTGCCAGCTCACCATGGGACAGGGGCCGGGAGACCCAGTACTTC
CASSPWDRGRETQYF
>-|-|TRBJ1-5|TRBV6-6
TGTGCCAGCAGTTACGGGCAGGGTAATCAGCCCCAGCATTTT
CASSYGQGNQPQHF
>few|TRBD1|TRBJ1-1|TRBV10-1
TGCGCCAGCAGTGAGCTACCTTGGGGACAGGAAAAAGCTTTCTTT
CASSELPWGQEKAFF
>once|-|TRBJ2-7|TRBV11-3
TGTGCCAGCAGCTTAGTCGCACAGGCCCCCTTCTACGAGCAGTACTTC
CASSLVAQAPFYEQYF
>few|TRBD1|TRBJ1-5|TRBV28
TGTGCCAGCAGTTTAATGCGACAGGGGGCTTGGCAGCCCCAGCATTTT
CASSLMRQGAWQPQHF
>-|TRBD1|TRBJ2-3|TRBV7-9
TGTGCCAGCAGCTTATCACAGGGGAACACAGATACGCAGTATTTT
CASSLSQGNTDTQYF
>-|-|TRBJ2-1|TRBV10-1
TGCGCCAGCAGTGAGTCGAGGGGGAGGGGACGATACAATGAGCAGTTCTTC
CASSESRGRGRYNEQFF
>-|-|TRBJ2-1|TRBV19
TGTGCCAGTAGTATAGACAGAAGCTCCTACAATGAGCAGTTCTTC
CASSIDRSSYNEQFF
>-|TRBD1|TRBJ1-4|TRBV7-9
TGTGCCAGCAGCTTAGCCGGGACAGCTAATGAAAAACTGTTTTTT
CASSLAGTANEKLFF
>-|-|TRBJ1-3|TRBV19
TGTGCCAGTCAGACAGGCCTTTACTCTGGAAACACCATATATTTT
CASQTGLYSGNTIYF
>once|TRBD1|TRBJ1-5|TRBV19
TGTGCCAGTAGTAGGAGGACAGGTGGGGAGTATAGCAATCAGCCCCAGCATTTT
CASSRRTGGEYSNQPQHF
>-|TRBD1|TRBJ2-3|TRBV30
TGTGCCACCGACAGGGGGCTTAGCACAGATACGCAGTATTTT
CATDRGLSTDTQYF
>-|TRBD1|TRBJ1-3|TRBV6-5
TGTGCCAGCAGCTTGGACAGGGCCGCGGGAAACACCATATATTTT
CASSLDRAAGNTIYF
>-|-|TRBJ1-5|TRBV27
TGTGCCAGCAGTCCTGCCGGAGGGGAGATCGGTCAGCCCCAGCATTTT
CASSPAGGEIGQPQHF
>-|TRBD1|TRBJ2-7|TRBV7-9
TGTGCCAGCAGCCCGGGACAGGGGAGCCACGAGCAGTACTTC
CASSPGQGSHEQYF
>-|TRBD1|TRBJ1-1|TRBV6-4
TGTGCCAGCAGCGGCCCGGGACAGGGTATTAGGGAAGCTTTCTTT
CASSGPGQGIREAFF
>-|-|TRBJ1-1|TRBV11-3
TGTGCCAGCAGCTTAGATGTGCGGCAGGGTTTCACTGAAGCTTTCTTT
CASSLDVRQGFTEAFF
>-|TRBD2|TRBJ2-3|TRBV30
TGTGCCTGGAGTACTGGGGGGGGCACAGATACGCAGTATTTT
CAWSTGGGTDTQYF
>-|-|TRBJ2-1|TRBV19
TGTGCCAGTAGTGGAGTCGGAGGCAATGAGCAGTTCTTC
CASSGVGGNEQFF
>-|TRBD1|TRBJ1-4|TRBV2
TGTGCCAGCAGTAGGGACAGGGGAGTGGAGTCCGGAAAACTGTTTTTT
CASSRDRGVESGKLFF
>once|-|TRBJ1-6|TRBV25-1
TGTGCCAGCAGTGAATCAACAGGGTTGGACTTCTATAATTCACCCCTCCACTTT
CASSESTGLDFYNSPLHF
>-|TRBD1|TRBJ1-1|TRBV6-5
TGTGCCAGCAGTTCGCCGGGACAGGGATGGACTGAAGCTTTCTTT
CASSSPGQGWTEAFF
>few|-|TRBJ2-1|TRBV5-4
TGTGCCAGCAGCTTGGGTGTGGGAGAGTATGAGCAGTTCTTC
CASSLGVGEYEQFF
>-|-|TRBJ2-1|TRBV11-2
TGTGCCAGCAGCTTATTGGGGAGCTCCTACAATGAGCAGTTCTTC
CASSLLGSSYNEQFF
>-|TRBD1|TRBJ1-6|TRBV5-1
TGCGCCAGCGGCAGGACAGGGTCCCCCTATAATTCACCCCTCCACTTT
CASGRTGSPYNSPLHF
>few|-|TRBJ2-3|TRBV7-9
TGTGCCAGCAGTGTTATTTACACCACGGAGGGGGGGAGCACAGATACGCAGTATTTT
CASSVIYTTEGGSTDTQYF
>-|TRBD1|TRBJ1-1|TRBV6-1
TGTGCCAGTACGCTCAGGGGGCCCACTGAAGCTTTCTTT
CASTLRGPTEAFF
>-|TRBD1|TRBJ1-2|TRBV6-6
TGTGCCAGCAGGTGGACAGGGGGCAGATTGGGCTACACCTTC
CASRWTGGRLGYTF
>-|-|TRBJ1-1|TRBV12-5
TGTGCTAGTGGTTTGGGCGCCGATCGGGGAACTGAAGCTTTCTTT
CASGLGADRGTEAFF
>-|-|TRBJ1-6|TRBV4-1
TGCGCCAGCAGCCAAGATGAAGCTGTGAATTCACCCCTCCACTTT
CASSQDEAVNSPLHF
>-|TRBD2|TRBJ2-3|TRBV5-8
TGTGCCAGCAGCCCTGGGACTAGCGGGGAAGCAGATACGCAGTATTTT
CASSPGTSGEADTQYF
>-|TRBD1|TRBJ2-7|TRBV5-5
TGTGCCAGCAGCTTGGCAACAGGGGACGTCTACGAGCAGTACTTC
CASSLATGDVYEQYF
>-|TRBD1|TRBJ2-7|TRBV28
TGTGCCAGCAGCTATTACGACAGGGCTGGGGCCTACGAGCAGTACTTC
CASSYYDRAGAYEQYF
>-|-|TRBJ1-1|TRBV19
TGTGCCAGTCAAACCCCAGGCCCCACTGAAGCTTTCTTT
CASQTPGPTEAFF
>-|-|TRBJ1-6|TRBV7-9
TGTGCCAGCAGCCTAAACCAGGACAGTTCACCCCTCCACTTT
CASSLNQDSSPLHF
>-|-|TRBJ1-2|TRBV5-1
TGCGCCAGCAGCCCGGGATCCTCCAGGGGCGGATATGGCTACACCTTC
CASSPGSSRGGYGYTF
>once|TRBD1|TRBJ2-5|TRBV6-1
TGTGCCTGTAGCCCCGGGACAGCGAAAGAGACCCAGTACTTC
CACSPGTAKETQYF
>-|TRBD1|TRBJ2-7|TRBV5-1
TGCGCCAGCAGCTTGGCGGACAGGGGAGTAATGGGCGAGCAGTACTTC
CASSLADRGVMGEQYF
>-|-|TRBJ1-4|TRBV9
TGTGCCAGCAGCGTATCAGACGGAGACTCCTTTAATGAAAAACTGTTTTTT
CASSVSDGDSFNEKLFF
>once|-|TRBJ2-2|TRBV2
TGTGCCAGCAGTGTGGAACAGGGCATAGGCGGGGAGCTGTTTTTT
CASSVEQGIGGELFF
>-|-|TRBJ1-5|TRBV5-6
TGTGCCAGCAGCTCCTTAAATCAGCCCCAGCATTTT
CASSSLNQPQHF